The TCR beta chain under discussion was sequenced for a study of blood T cell repertoires in COVID-19. Measured with immunoSEQ multiplex PCR; TCRdb has only the in-frame clones, and not every one. There are roughly 93,000 clones in the sample; over 70% occur only once, and roughly 10% lies in the top ten. Germline V gene lookup returns CDR1 LGHNA and CDR2 YSLEER. The CDR3 is 16 amino acids. V lost 1 base to trimming and J lost 4 bases; unmatched junction nucleotides: 4. Material for sequencing was peripheral blood. The TCR sequence derives from an elderly woman with acute or convalescent COVID-19. This chain connects TRBV4-3 to TRBJ1-4, with 9 nucleotides matching TRBD1. The CDR3 region has the DNA TGCGCCAGCAGCCAAGGACAGGGGGGTATTAATGAAAAACTGTTTTTT. Its translation: CASSQGQGGINEKLFF.